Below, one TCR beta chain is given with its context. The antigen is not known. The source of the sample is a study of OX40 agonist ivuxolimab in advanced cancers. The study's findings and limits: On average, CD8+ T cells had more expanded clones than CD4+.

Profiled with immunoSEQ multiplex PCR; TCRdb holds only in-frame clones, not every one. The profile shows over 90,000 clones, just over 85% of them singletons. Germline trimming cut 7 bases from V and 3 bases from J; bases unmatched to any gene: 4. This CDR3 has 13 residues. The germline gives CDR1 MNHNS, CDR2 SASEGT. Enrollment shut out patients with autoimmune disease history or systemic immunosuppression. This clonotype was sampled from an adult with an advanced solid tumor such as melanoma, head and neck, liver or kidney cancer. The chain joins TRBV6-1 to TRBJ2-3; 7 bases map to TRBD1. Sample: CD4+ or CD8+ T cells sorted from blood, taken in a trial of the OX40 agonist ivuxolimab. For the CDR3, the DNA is TGTGCCAGCAAGAGGGGGCCTACAGATACGCAGTATTTT. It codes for CASKRGPTDTQYF.